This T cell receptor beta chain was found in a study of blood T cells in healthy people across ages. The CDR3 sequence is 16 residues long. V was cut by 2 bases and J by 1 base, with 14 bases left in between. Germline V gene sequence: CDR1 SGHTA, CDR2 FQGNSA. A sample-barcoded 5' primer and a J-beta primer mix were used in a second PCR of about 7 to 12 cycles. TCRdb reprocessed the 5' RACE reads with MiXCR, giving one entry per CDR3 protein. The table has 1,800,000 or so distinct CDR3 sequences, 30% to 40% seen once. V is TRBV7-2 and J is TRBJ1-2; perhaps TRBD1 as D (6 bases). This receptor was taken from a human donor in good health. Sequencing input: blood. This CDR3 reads CASSLRGQNINYGYTF. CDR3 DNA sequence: TGTGCCAGCAGCTTAAGAGGACAGAACATTAACTATGGCTACACCTTC.